This is a list of T cell receptor beta chains from one sample in a study of response to subunit inactivated influenza vaccine. TCRdb called the RT-PCR reads again in MiXCR, with one record for every CDR3 protein. The sample shows about 190,000 distinct CDR3 sequences, roughly 14% of them seen only once. Material: CD8+ T cells sorted from PBMCs, obtained more than 4 days after vaccination. All receptors come from a man aged 45 to 65 who received an inactivated influenza vaccine. The conserved cysteine and the conserved F or W are not part of the CDR3 here.

TRBV7-8 ASSLNDFLGEQF
TRBV4-3 ASSQDEQFSYNEQF
TRBV3-1 ASSPEKGGTPNTGELF
TRBV7-9 ASSLAGVEQY
TRBV12-3/TRBV12-4 ASSYTGLGNQPQH
TRBV16 ASSQFPGSPLH
TRBV20-1 SARGTSGINNEQF
TRBV20-1 SARITRDPFEGTIY
TRBV20-1 SARATSSYEQY
TRBV4-1 ASSPRGITGELF
TRBV20-1 SARVPFDQALYNEQF
TRBV2 ASSERGARVTEAF
TRBV6-5 ASSYRGLNSPLH
TRBV30 AWSTDYEQY
TRBV30 AWSVDSNYEQY
TRBV5-1 ASSLGDYYEQY
TRBV4-3 ASSPLGGRTDTQY
TRBV20-1 SASFPLVQF
TRBV28 ASSLVQGARGNNQPQH
TRBV4-1 ASSHAGAYEQY
TRBV2 ASSDSNQPQH
TRBV6-2/TRBV6-3 ASSSRWTSGVHEQY
TRBV20-1 SAREGGAGELF
TRBV9 ASSVGAGKNEQY
TRBV27 ASSRSEAF
TRBV7-9 ASSPVGNEQY
TRBV4-2 ASSQVSYSDFSYEQY
TRBV7-6 ASSLVTSGKDTQY